These 13 T cell receptor beta chains were all obtained from the same sample, sequenced in a study of siplizumab effects on memory and regulatory T cells. Method: immunoSEQ multiplex PCR; TCRdb's copy keeps in-frame clones and lacks some. The table shows tens of thousands of clones, with about 90% occurring only once. Sequences were obtained from CD8+ T cells sorted from blood. The receptors shown here come from a human donor in good health.

V is TRBV7-9 and J is TRBJ2-5; 7 bases align to TRBD2. Germline-derived CDR1 and CDR2 are SEHNR and FQNEAQ (reference sequence). The CDR3 runs to 17 residues. The V and J ends lost 5 bases and 2 bases, in that order; junction bases with no gene match: 14. CDR3 nucleotide sequence: TGTGCCAGCAGCCCCCGGGGAGGGACCGTAGATCAAGAGACCCAGTACTTC. Protein: CASSPRGGTVDQETQYF.

This CDR3 reads CASSSPTGNTEAFF. DNA for the CDR3: TGTGCCAGTAGTTCACCGACAGGGAACACTGAAGCTTTCTTT. This sequence joins TRBV19 and TRBJ1-1; TRBD1 is a possible D gene (6 bases). This CDR3 spans 14 amino acids. The V gene lost 5 bases and the J gene lost 1 base, with 11 bases spanning the gap. Germline V gene data show CDR1 as LNHDA and CDR2 as SQIVND (reference sequence).

This chain uses TRBV5-6 with TRBJ1-2, with D possibly TRBD1 on 5 matching bases. Trimming shortened V by 1 base and J by 6 bases, and 7 bases separated the two germline ends. The germline gives CDR1 SGHDT, CDR2 YYEEEE. This CDR3 is 12 amino acids long. This CDR3 is CASSLWGDGYTF. The DNA for the CDR3 is TGTGCCAGCAGCTTGTGGGGGGATGGCTACACCTTC. Supplemented by reference TRBV5-6 and TRBJ1-2, the full variable domain reads DAGVTQSPTHLIKTRGQQVTLRCSPKSGHDTVSWYQQALGQGPQFIFQYYEEEERQRGNFPDRFSGHQFPNYSSELNVNALLLGDSALYLCASSLWGDGYTFGSGTRLTVV.

CDR3 sequence reads: CASSFNTGELFF. The CDR3, as DNA: TGTGCCAGCAGTTTTAACACCGGGGAGCTGTTTTTT. The chain recombines TRBV27 with TRBJ2-2; no clear D. The V gene's germline CDR1 is MNHEY and CDR2 SMNVEV (reference sequence). Trimming pared 3 bases from V and 2 bases from J, leaving 1 base between. This CDR3 has 12 amino acids.

This chain uses TRBV10-3 with TRBJ2-3; TRBD2 matches at 13 bases. V lost 4 bases to trimming and J lost 2 bases; unmatched junction nucleotides: 6. This CDR3 contains 17 residues. The germline CDR1 and CDR2 sequences are ENHRY and SYGVKD. In nucleotides, the CDR3 is TGTGCCATCAGTGGGGCGACTAGCGGGGGGACCACAGATACGCAGTATTTT. This sequence encodes CAISGATSGGTTDTQYF.

The V gene is TRBV9, the J gene TRBJ2-7; possibly TRBD2 for D (6 bases). V was cut by 0 bases and J by 6 bases, with 13 bases left in between. Germline V gene data show CDR1 as SGDLS and CDR2 as YYNGEE. The CDR3 consists of 14 residues. The CDR3, as DNA: TGTGCCAGCAGCGTAGGGGGGGTGTCTACCGAGCAGTACTTC. Amino acid sequence: CASSVGGVSTEQYF.

The genes are TRBV4-1 and TRBJ2-7, with a possible D match to TRBD2 (6 bases). V lost 2 bases and J 4 bases, leaving 15 bases between the germline ends. Germline V CDR1 and CDR2: MGHRA, YSYEKL. The CDR3 has 15 residues. CDR3 region: CASSQLLARVYEQYF. The CDR3 region has the DNA TGCGCCAGCAGCCAACTACTAGCCCGGGTTTACGAGCAGTACTTC.

This clone was seen only once. The J gene is TRBJ1-1, the V gene TRBV6-5; unclear D gene. The CDR3 extends over 15 amino acids. The V gene lost 5 bases and the J gene lost 1 base, with 14 bases spanning the gap. Germline V gene data show CDR1 as MNHEY and CDR2 as SVGAGI. The CDR3 spells CASSNQDSKNTEAFF. As DNA, the CDR3 is TGTGCCAGCAGTAACCAGGACTCCAAGAACACTGAAGCTTTCTTT.

As regards this clone: Other DNA sequences in this specimen translate into the identical CDR3. The chain links TRBV6-5 to TRBJ2-1; TRBD2 might be the D (5 bases). V was shortened by 2 bases and J by 3 bases, with 5 bases between the two germline ends. The CDR3 runs to 13 residues. From germline, CDR1 is MNHEY and CDR2 SVGAGI. The CDR3 loop is CASSYTSYNEQFF. CDR3 DNA: TGTGCCAGCAGTTACACTAGCTACAATGAGCAGTTCTTC.

This chain uses TRBV10-1 with TRBJ1-2; 9 bases line up with TRBD1. CDR1 and CDR2 from the germline V gene are WNHNN and SYGVQD (reference sequence). The V segment lost 10 bases and the J segment 5 bases; nucleotides outside the gene matches: 8. The CDR3 has 13 residues. CDR3 nucleotides: TGCGCCACCTTACAGGGGGCAAGGTATGGCTACACCTTC. Its protein product is CATLQGARYGYTF.

The chain combines TRBV9 with TRBJ2-7; 9 nucleotides agree with TRBD1. In germline, CDR1 is SGDLS, CDR2 YYNGEE. The CDR3 is 15 amino acids. Trimming took 0 bases from V and 2 from J; bases not matched to a gene: 3. The chain's CDR3 is CASSVVGDRAYEQYF. CDR3 nucleotide sequence: TGTGCCAGCAGCGTAGTGGGGGACAGGGCCTACGAGCAGTACTTC.

This clone was recorded once. The chain recombines TRBV25-1 with TRBJ2-7; 11 positions match TRBD1. Germline-derived CDR1 and CDR2 are MGHDK and SYGVNS. The junction had 9 bases not matched to a gene; V was cut back by 6 bases and J by 5 bases. The CDR3 loop spans 15 amino acids. Written as DNA, the CDR3 is TGTGCCAGCAGCCTTCCCGGACAGGGGGCCGACGAGCAGTACTTC. Translating gives CASSLPGQGADEQYF.

The chain combines TRBV5-4 with TRBJ2-7; TRBD2 aligns across 8 bases. CDR3 length: 14 residues. CDR1 SGHNT and CDR2 YYREEE come from the germline V gene (reference sequence). The V segment lost 0 bases and the J segment 3 bases; nucleotides outside the gene matches: 2. The CDR3 DNA sequence: TGTGCCAGCAGCTTGGGAACTAGCGGCTACGAGCAGTACTTC. As protein: CASSLGTSGYEQYF.